Below, one T cell receptor beta chain is given with its context. Its cognate antigen is unknown. Trimming shortened V by 4 bases and J by 5 bases, and 16 bases separated the two germline ends. The length of the CDR3 is 15 residues. Germline CDR1 and CDR2: SGDLS and YYNGEE. The sample comes from a study of OX40 agonist ivuxolimab in advanced cancers. General study findings and limits: Low clonal expansion, among the lowest seen, marked partial responders at 0.1-3.0 mg/kg.

Repertoires were generated with immunoSEQ multiplex PCR, while TCRdb's copy carries only in-frame clones and drops some. This sample has about 22,000 clones, with roughly 84% found just once. This receptor was identified in an adult with an advanced solid tumor such as melanoma, head and neck, liver or kidney cancer. The genes are TRBV9 and TRBJ2-1, with D hard to call. The source was CD4+ or CD8+ T cells sorted from blood, collected in a trial of the OX40 agonist ivuxolimab. For the CDR3, the DNA is TGTGCCAGCAGCCCTCGGGTGGTAGGGCACAATGAGCAGTTCTTC. Translating it yields CASSPRVVGHNEQFF.